The TCR beta chain described here comes from a study of breast tumors, draining lymph nodes, adjacent tissues. The germline V gene has CDR1 SGHAT and CDR2 FQNNGV. The CDR3 is 14 amino acids. J was trimmed by 7 bases and V by 4 bases; bases with no gene match: 7. Study observations and caveats: Tumor TCR diversity was below lymph nodes but above nontumor tissue. Data fit most tumor T cells coming from lymph node, expanding in tumor. The lymph node origin of tumor T cells was framed as consistent with a hypothesis, not demonstrated.

Worth noting for this clonotype: Its antigen is unknown.

Axillary draining lymph nodes of breast cancer patients supplied the node samples. TCRdb redid the calling of the multiplex PCR reads with MiXCR, one entry per CDR3 protein. The table shows hundreds of thousands of distinct CDR3 sequences, with roughly 30% occurring only once. The sequenced sample consisted of axillary lymph node tissue. The sequence derives from a female donor with breast cancer. Some clones in this sample may be carry-over from other donors' samples. The chain carries TRBV11-2 and TRBJ2-1, with TRBD1 matching over 7 bases. CDR3 region: CASSYKGATNEQFF. For the CDR3, the DNA is TGTGCCAGCAGCTACAAGGGGGCAACTAATGAGCAGTTCTTC.